This T cell receptor beta chain is from a study of CD4 T cell repertoires in COVID-19. V shed 7 bases and J 1 base; nucleotides not matched to a gene: 3. CDR3 length equals 13 residues. CDR1 ENHRY and CDR2 SYGVKD come from the germline V gene. Samples came from patients recovered from mild-to-severe COVID-19. Sequencing used immunoSEQ multiplex PCR; TCRdb keeps in-frame clones, though not all of them. The sample contains 60,000 to 90,000 clones, roughly 80% of which appear only once. The source is a human donor who had COVID-19. V is TRBV10-3 and J is TRBJ2-5; TRBD1 agrees at 7 bases. Sequenced here: CD4+ T cells from peripheral blood, sampled after recovery from COVID-19. The CDR3 is CAITKGAQETQYF. As DNA, the CDR3 is TGTGCCATCACCAAGGGGGCCCAAGAGACCCAGTACTTC.